A single sample gave rise to the 28 T cell receptor beta chains below, sequenced in a study of shared clonotypes between healthy human individuals. Sequencing used immunoSEQ multiplex PCR; TCRdb keeps in-frame clones, though not all of them. The data contain 2,500,000 or so clones, roughly 92% of them seen just once; the ten biggest clones take up over 0.12%. What was sequenced was naive CD4+ T cells sorted from blood. Regarding subset: CD45RA+ positively selected. These receptors were obtained from a young man in good health.

The genes are TRBV9 and TRBJ2-6; no clear D gene. The germline gives CDR1 SGDLS, CDR2 YYNGEE. This CDR3 region has 17 residues. Trimming removed 2 bases at V and 1 base at J, with 13 bases between. The CDR3 sequence is CASSVALAKSGANVLTF. The CDR3 nucleotides read TGTGCCAGCAGCGTGGCTCTGGCGAAGTCTGGGGCCAACGTCCTGACTTTC.

The rearrangement joins TRBV5-1 to TRBJ1-4, with TRBD1 matching 9 bases. The CDR3 totals 15 residues. Germline V gene data show CDR1 as SGHRS and CDR2 as YFSETQ. J was trimmed by 7 bases and V by 3 bases; bases with no gene match: 7. The CDR3 is CASSYRQGVAEKLFF. CDR3 DNA sequence: TGCGCCAGCAGCTACCGACAGGGGGTGGCTGAAAAACTGTTTTTT. Full variable domain (missing parts from reference TRBV5-1 and TRBJ1-4): KAGVTQTPRYLIKTRGQQVTLSCSPISGHRSVSWYQQTPGQGLQFLFEYFSETQRNKGNFPGRFSGRQFSNSRSEMNVSTLELGDSALYLCASSYRQGVAEKLFFGSGTQLSVL.

The genes are TRBV19 and TRBJ2-3, with D possibly being TRBD2 (5 bases). Trimming pared 7 bases from V and 7 bases from J, leaving 21 bases between. The CDR3 contains 15 residues. Germline V gene data show CDR1 as LNHDA and CDR2 as SQIVND (reference sequence). CDR3 region: CASTPAGLHMYTQYF. The CDR3 DNA is TGTGCCAGTACCCCGGCCGGACTTCACATGTATACGCAGTATTTT.

V and J are TRBV13 and TRBJ2-2; the D gene is possibly TRBD1 (6 bases). The CDR3 sequence is 16 residues long. Germline V CDR1 and CDR2: PRHDT, FYEKMQ (reference sequence). Trimming cost V 5 bases and J 6 bases, with 19 bases left between them. This CDR3 reads CASSENRVGFPGELFF. CDR3 sequence (DNA): TGTGCCAGCAGCGAGAACAGGGTCGGTTTCCCCGGGGAGCTGTTTTTT.

The V and J genes are TRBV6-6 and TRBJ2-2; 8 bases fit TRBD2. This CDR3 region has 16 residues. After removal of 2 bases from V and 2 bases from J, the junction contained 4 bases not matched to a gene. The V gene's germline CDR1 is MNHNY and CDR2 SVGAGI (reference sequence). The CDR3 region has the DNA TGTGCCAGCAGTTACACCTTAGCGGGAAACACCGGGGAGCTGTTTTTT. It yields the protein CASSYTLAGNTGELFF.

V and J are TRBV12-5 and TRBJ1-2, with D uncertain. The CDR3 is made up of 8 amino acids. Germline lookup yields CDR1 LGHNT and CDR2 FRNRAP. V was cut by 7 bases and J by 9 bases, with 3 bases left in between. The CDR3 DNA reads TGTGCTAGTGATTGCTACACCTTC. It codes for CASDCYTF. Complete variable domain (other parts from reference TRBV12-5 and TRBJ1-2): DARVTQTPRHKVTEMGQEVTMRCQPILGHNTVFWYRQTMMQGLELLAYFRNRAPLDDSGMPKDRFSAEMPDATLATLKIQPSEPRDSAVYFCASDCYTFGSGTRLTVV.

The rearrangement joins TRBV28 to TRBJ1-2; 7 bases agree with TRBD1. Germline-derived CDR1 and CDR2 are MDHEN and SYDVKM. The CDR3 length is 14 residues. The V gene end was trimmed by 5 bases and the J gene end by 7 bases; junction bases not matched to a gene: 10. The CDR3 nucleotides are TGTGCCAGCAGTCTAGCCAAAGGGGGCCTTGGCTACACCTTC. It codes for CASSLAKGGLGYTF.

The chain links TRBV6-6 to TRBJ2-7; 9 bases are shared with TRBD1. This CDR3 has 14 residues. Germline CDR1 reads MNHNY; CDR2 reads SVGAGI (reference sequence). Trimming at V came to 10 bases and at J to 4 bases, leaving 11 bases not matched to a gene. The CDR3 coding sequence is TGTGCCACACTGCATGGACAGGGGTCGTACGAGCAGTACTTC. Translation gives CATLHGQGSYEQYF.

V gene TRBV5-4 combines with J gene TRBJ1-6, with 9 bases lining up with TRBD1. Germline V gives CDR1 SGHNT, CDR2 YYREEE (reference sequence). This CDR3 is 14 amino acids long. Here the CDR3 DNA reads TGTGCATCCCGACAGGGGGAAAGTAATTCACCCCTCCACTTT. This encodes CASRQGESNSPLHF.

The chain links TRBV18 to TRBJ1-6, with 9 bases aligning to TRBD1. The germline V gene has CDR1 KGHSH and CDR2 LQKENI. CDR3 length: 15 amino acids. The ends lost 2 bases at V and 8 bases at J; junction bases unmatched: 4. This CDR3 is CASSPGTGWDSPLHF. The CDR3 DNA sequence: TGTGCCAGCTCACCAGGGACAGGGTGGGATTCACCCCTCCACTTT.

The V and J genes are TRBV6-4 and TRBJ2-1, with TRBD2 as a possible D gene (7 bases). V dropped 4 bases and J dropped 10 bases, with 17 bases sitting between them. CDR1 is MRHNA, CDR2 SNTAGT, per germline. The CDR3 spans 14 residues. This chain's CDR3 is CASSAGGSLSEQFF. As DNA, the CDR3 is TGTGCCAGCAGTGCGGGGGGCTCACTTTCGGAGCAGTTCTTC.

The chain employs TRBV7-9 and TRBJ2-7; D is possibly TRBD1 or TRBD2 (5 bases each). Germline V lookup: CDR1 SEHNR, CDR2 FQNEAQ (reference sequence). There are 14 residues in the CDR3. V lost 6 bases, J lost 0 bases, and 12 bases lay in between. CDR3: CASSRDLNSYEQYF. CDR3 DNA: TGTGCCAGCAGTAGGGACCTCAACTCCTACGAGCAGTACTTC.

Worth noting for this clone: This CDR3 is also generated by other DNA sequences in the sample. The chain carries TRBV6-6 and TRBJ2-7; D unresolved. The length of the CDR3 is 12 residues. The V end lost 6 bases, the J end lost 4 bases, and 10 bases lay between the germline ends. Germline V CDR1 and CDR2: MNHNY, SVGAGI (reference sequence). The CDR3 nucleotides are TGTGCCAGCAGCTCTGGAGTATACGAGCAGTACTTC. It specifies CASSSGVYEQYF.

V usage is TRBV7-2 and J usage is TRBJ2-7; 14 bases match TRBD2. Germline V gene data show CDR1 as SGHTA and CDR2 as FQGNSA. The V and J ends lost 6 bases and 0 bases, in that order; junction bases with no gene match: 4. CDR3 length: 16 amino acids. The CDR3 coding sequence is TGTGCCAGCAGTCGTGGGACTAGCGGGAGCTCCTACGAGCAGTACTTC. Encoded protein: CASSRGTSGSSYEQYF.

The chain uses TRBV30 and TRBJ2-7, with D possibly matching TRBD2 (6 bases). Trimming shortened V by 4 bases and J by 6 bases, and 25 bases separated the two germline ends. The length of the CDR3 is 16 residues. Germline V gives CDR1 GTSNPN, CDR2 SVGIG (reference sequence). The chain's CDR3 is CAWKWGRNRLDSEQYF. CDR3 sequence (DNA): TGTGCCTGGAAGTGGGGGAGGAACCGTTTAGACTCCGAGCAGTACTTC.

J is TRBJ2-5 and V is TRBV6-5, with 9 bases identical to TRBD2. There are 16 residues in the CDR3. Germline CDR1 and CDR2: MNHEY and SVGAGI. Trimming at V came to 0 bases and at J to 4 bases, leaving 6 bases not matched to a gene. The CDR3 region is CASSYSSGSVGETQYF. The CDR3 DNA reads TGTGCCAGCAGTTACTCTAGCGGGAGTGTGGGAGAGACCCAGTACTTC.

This clone appeared a few times. The chain employs TRBV2 and TRBJ2-7; a possible D gene is TRBD1 (6 bases). The germline CDR1 and CDR2 sequences are SNHLY and FYNNEI. The CDR3 sequence is 15 residues long. Trimming stripped 1 base from V and 2 bases from J, with 12 bases between. In DNA form, the CDR3 reads TGTGCCAGCAGTGAAGTTAGGGGGATCCCCTACGAGCAGTACTTC. Its protein product is CASSEVRGIPYEQYF.

The chain joins TRBV5-1 to TRBJ1-1; TRBD1 is a possible D gene (6 bases). The CDR3 contains 15 residues. The V gene's germline CDR1 is SGHRS and CDR2 YFSETQ. V lost 4 bases, J lost 0 bases, and 13 bases lay in between. CDR3 loop: CASSLVDSMNTEAFF. As DNA, the CDR3 is TGCGCCAGCAGCCTAGTGGACAGCATGAACACTGAAGCTTTCTTT. The full variable domain, in which reference TRBV5-1 and TRBJ1-1 provide the parts outside the CDR3, is KAGVTQTPRYLIKTRGQQVTLSCSPISGHRSVSWYQQTPGQGLQFLFEYFSETQRNKGNFPGRFSGRQFSNSRSEMNVSTLELGDSALYLCASSLVDSMNTEAFFGQGTRLTVV.

The chain carries TRBV6-1 and TRBJ1-1; D is possibly TRBD1 (6 bases). The germline V gene encodes CDR1 MNHNS and CDR2 SASEGT. CDR3 size: 16 residues. V was trimmed by 4 bases and J by 1 base, leaving 16 bases between them. In DNA form, the CDR3 reads TGTGCCAGCAGTGGCTCAAGACAGGCGACGAACACTGAAGCTTTCTTT. Protein product: CASSGSRQATNTEAFF.

V gene TRBV21-1 combines with J gene TRBJ1-4; the DNA was not used to check the table's D call, TRBD1. TRBV21-1 is a listed pseudogene. This CDR3 has 17 residues. The CDR3 reads CASSKALLGGHNEKLFF. In DNA form, the CDR3 reads TGTGCCAGCAGCAAAGCGCTTTTAGGGGGCCATAATGAAAAACTGTTTTTT.

The V call is TRBV4-1, the J call TRBJ1-2; D is ambiguous. CDR1 and CDR2 (germline): MGHRA, YSYEKL. This CDR3 has 16 residues. V lost 0 bases, J lost 1 base, and 12 bases lay in between. In nucleotides, the CDR3 is TGCGCCAGCAGCCAAGATCCACGACCAAATAACTATGGCTACACCTTC. Its translation is CASSQDPRPNNYGYTF.

The chain links TRBV28 to TRBJ2-7; TRBD2 might be the D (6 bases). Per the germline V gene, CDR1 is MDHEN and CDR2 is SYDVKM. The CDR3 spans 15 residues. Trimming removed 5 bases from V and 2 bases from J, with 16 bases in between. The CDR3 DNA sequence: TGTGCCAGCAGTGCGTGGGACTCATTAACCTACGAGCAGTACTTC. Translated: CASSAWDSLTYEQYF.

The rearrangement links TRBV21-1 to TRBJ1-6; TRBD1 is the table's D call, not checked against the DNA. TRBV21-1 is a pseudogene locus. CDR3 length: 16 residues. The CDR3 reads CASSKANRLYNSPLHF. The CDR3 DNA is TGTGCCAGCAGCAAAGCCAACAGGTTGTATAATTCACCCCTCCACTTT.

V usage is TRBV6-1 and J usage is TRBJ2-1, with D perhaps matching TRBD1 (5 bases). This CDR3 region has 13 residues. Trimming stripped 10 bases from V and 7 bases from J, with 17 bases between. In germline, CDR1 is MNHNS, CDR2 SASEGT. In DNA form, the CDR3 reads TGTGCCACATCAAGGGGTGTTGGGAATGAGCAGTTCTTC. It specifies CATSRGVGNEQFF.

Comment on this clone: The sample contains more than one DNA sequence encoding this CDR3. V gene TRBV11-2 combines with J gene TRBJ2-2, with D perhaps assigned TRBD1 or TRBD2 (6 bases each). V shed 1 base and J shed 1 base, with 10 bases lying between them. This CDR3 has 16 amino acids. The germline gives CDR1 SGHAT, CDR2 FQNNGV. CDR3 protein: CASSLVGGLNTGELFF. The DNA of the CDR3 is TGTGCCAGCAGCTTAGTTGGGGGGCTGAACACCGGGGAGCTGTTTTTT.

CDR3: CASGGGLGGPNTGELFF. The CDR3 coding sequence is TGCGCCAGCGGTGGAGGGCTCGGCGGGCCGAACACCGGGGAGCTGTTTTTT. V gene TRBV5-1 combines with J gene TRBJ2-2; D might be TRBD2 (6 bases). This CDR3 spans 17 amino acids. Germline V gene sequence: CDR1 SGHRS, CDR2 YFSETQ. Trimming took off 7 bases at V and 0 bases at J, with 19 bases between the two ends. Together with reference TRBV5-1 and TRBJ2-2, the CDR3 gives the full variable domain: KAGVTQTPRYLIKTRGQQVTLSCSPISGHRSVSWYQQTPGQGLQFLFEYFSETQRNKGNFPGRFSGRQFSNSRSEMNVSTLELGDSALYLCASGGGLGGPNTGELFFGEGSRLTVL.

The chain carries TRBV6-6 and TRBJ1-4; TRBD1 matches 7 bases. V dropped 8 bases and J dropped 3; count of bases not matched to a gene: 9. Germline V CDR1 and CDR2: MNHNY, SVGAGI (reference sequence). The CDR3 covers 15 residues. CDR3 bases: TGTGCCAGCGTACAGGGGACCGTCTCTAATGAAAAACTGTTTTTT. It encodes CASVQGTVSNEKLFF.

This chain joins TRBV7-2 and TRBJ2-2, with D perhaps being TRBD1 or TRBD2 (5 bases each). Trimming pared 9 bases from V and 2 bases from J, leaving 13 bases between. Germline CDR1 is SGHTA and CDR2 is FQGNSA. The CDR3 consists of 14 residues. As DNA, the CDR3 is TGTGCCAGAGCGGCGCGGACAAACACCGGGGAGCTGTTTTTT. It is translated as CARAARTNTGELFF.